Each of the 29 T cell receptor beta chains below was sequenced from the same sample in a study of cytomegalovirus exposure and HLA in healthy donors. PCR was performed using 60 Vbeta and 13 Jbeta primers. Method: immunoSEQ multiplex PCR; TCRdb's copy keeps in-frame clones and lacks some. The sample carries about 130,000 clones, 77% recorded once. The source material was PBMCs. The source is a male donor in good health and CMV-seropositive.

The chain carries TRBV7-7 and TRBJ1-6; no firm D call. CDR1 and CDR2 from the germline V gene are SSHAT and FNYEAQ (reference sequence). V lost 2 bases and J lost 4, with 6 bases in between. CDR3 length: 14 residues. In DNA, the CDR3 is TGTGCCAGCAGCTTAATCCGGTATAATTCACCCCTCCACTTT. It encodes CASSLIRYNSPLHF.

This clone appeared a few times. This chain uses TRBV6-5 with TRBJ1-4; maybe TRBD1 (6 bases). The CDR3 covers 16 residues. CDR1 MNHEY and CDR2 SVGAGI come from the germline V gene. V shed 0 bases and J shed 8 bases, with 16 bases lying between them. The CDR3 is CASSYSSGAGREKLFF. The CDR3 DNA reads TGTGCCAGCAGTTACTCTTCAGGGGCCGGAAGAGAAAAACTGTTTTTT.

This clone is medium-sized (0.01 to 0.1%) within its sample. The chain combines TRBV5-1 with TRBJ1-2, with D possibly matching TRBD1 (5 bases). CDR1 SGHRS and CDR2 YFSETQ come from the germline V gene. V was trimmed by 4 bases and J by 4 bases, leaving 14 bases between them. The CDR3 length is 14 residues. The CDR3: CASSPDTESYGYTF. The DNA for the CDR3 is TGCGCCAGCAGCCCGGACACGGAAAGCTATGGCTACACCTTC.

This clone occurred once. The chain employs TRBV7-9 and TRBJ2-7; D is perhaps TRBD1 (6 bases). This CDR3 comprises 14 residues. Germline loops: CDR1 SEHNR, CDR2 FQNEAQ (reference sequence). Trimming left V 5 bases short and J 5 bases short, with 16 bases between. CDR3: CASSRQGPRDEQYF. The CDR3 DNA reads TGTGCCAGCAGCCGCCAGGGGCCCCGGGACGAGCAGTACTTC.

This clone has a handful of counts. The chain combines TRBV27 with TRBJ1-6; TRBD1 matches 8 bases. The CDR3 is 16 residues long. Trimming cost V 3 bases and J 9 bases; bases outside gene matches: 10. CDR1 and CDR2 from the germline V gene are MNHEY and SMNVEV (reference sequence). The CDR3 DNA is TGTGCCAGCAGTTTTGACAGGGGTGTTAGCGGTTCACCCCTCCACTTT. Translating gives CASSFDRGVSGSPLHF.

The chain recombines TRBV5-1 with TRBJ1-2; D may be TRBD1 (6 bases). This CDR3 region has 14 residues. The germline V gene encodes CDR1 SGHRS and CDR2 YFSETQ. The germline V and J ends were trimmed by 2 bases and 1 base, with 9 bases remaining between them. In DNA form, the CDR3 reads TGCGCCAGCAGCTTATTGGACAGTAACTATGGCTACACCTTC. This sequence encodes CASSLLDSNYGYTF.

This rearrangement joins TRBV5-8 to TRBJ1-1, with 7 bases aligning to TRBD1. This CDR3 has 14 amino acids. Germline loops: CDR1 SGHTS, CDR2 YDEGEE. J was trimmed by 0 bases and V by 5 bases; bases with no gene match: 4. The CDR3 sequence: CASSRTGMNTEAFF. The CDR3 DNA reads TGTGCCAGCAGTCGGACAGGTATGAACACTGAAGCTTTCTTT.

This clone was seen only a few times. The V and J genes are TRBV28 and TRBJ1-5; D perhaps matches TRBD1 (5 bases). V was shortened by 3 bases and J by 4 bases, with 10 bases between the two germline ends. The CDR3 has 14 amino acids. From germline, CDR1 is MDHEN and CDR2 SYDVKM. This CDR3 is CASSFREVNQPQHF. CDR3 nucleotide sequence: TGTGCCAGCAGTTTCAGGGAGGTTAATCAGCCCCAGCATTTT.

V and J are TRBV28 and TRBJ2-2; possibly TRBD1 for D (5 bases). Germline loops: CDR1 MDHEN, CDR2 SYDVKM. V dropped 5 bases and J dropped 4 bases, with 8 bases sitting between them. The CDR3 consists of 13 residues. The CDR3 loop is CASSRQLTGELFF. In nucleotides, the CDR3 is TGTGCCAGCAGTCGACAGCTCACCGGGGAGCTGTTTTTT. The whole variable domain, remainder taken from reference TRBV28 and TRBJ2-2, is DVKVTQSSRYLVKRTGEKVFLECVQDMDHENMFWYRQDPGLGLRLIYFSYDVKMKEKGDIPEGYSVSREKKERFSLILESASTNQTSMYLCASSRQLTGELFFGEGSRLTVL.

The gene calls are TRBV4-1 and TRBJ1-1; D possibly corresponds to TRBD1 (6 bases). Per germline, CDR1 MGHRA and CDR2 YSYEKL. This CDR3 is built from 13 residues. Trimming cost V 0 bases and J 8 bases, with 10 bases left between them. In nucleotides, the CDR3 is TGCGCCAGCAGCCAAGATCAAGGGGGAGAAGCTTTCTTT. Encoded protein: CASSQDQGGEAFF.

Of note for this clone: Distinct nucleotide sequences in the sample also encode this CDR3. The chain is built from TRBV4-1 and TRBJ1-4; 7 bases agree with TRBD1. CDR1 MGHRA and CDR2 YSYEKL come from the germline V gene. The V and J ends lost 2 bases and 3 bases, in that order; junction bases with no gene match: 3. This CDR3 has 15 amino acids. The CDR3 DNA sequence: TGCGCCAGCAGCCAACCGGACAGGTCTAATGAAAAACTGTTTTTT. It codes for CASSQPDRSNEKLFF.

This clone was counted a single time. The chain is built from TRBV7-7 and TRBJ2-2, with 8 bases aligning to TRBD1. CDR3 length equals 17 residues. Germline V gene lookup returns CDR1 SSHAT and CDR2 FNYEAQ (reference sequence). Losses at the gene ends were 3 bases for V and 2 bases for J; bases not matched to a gene: 8. Written as DNA, the CDR3 is TGTGCCAGCAGCTTGACAGACAGGGGAGCAAACACCGGGGAGCTGTTTTTT. It encodes CASSLTDRGANTGELFF.

In its sample, this clone was seen a few times. This rearrangement joins TRBV13 to TRBJ2-7; TRBD1 matches at 7 bases. The germline V gene has CDR1 PRHDT and CDR2 FYEKMQ (reference sequence). V was pared by 5 bases and J by 3 bases, with 4 bases of the junction left unmatched. The CDR3 covers 13 residues. This chain's CDR3 is CASSPRTGYEQYF. In DNA form, the CDR3 reads TGTGCCAGCAGCCCTAGGACAGGCTACGAGCAGTACTTC. The full variable domain, in which reference TRBV13 and TRBJ2-7 provide the parts outside the CDR3, is AAGVIQSPRHLIKEKRETATLKCYPIPRHDTVYWYQQGPGQDPQFLISFYEKMQSDKGSIPDRFSAQQFSDYHSELNMSSLELGDSALYFCASSPRTGYEQYFGPGTRLTVT.

This clone appeared a single time. The chain joins TRBV2 to TRBJ2-7; D is perhaps TRBD1 (5 bases). The germline V gene encodes CDR1 SNHLY and CDR2 FYNNEI. V lost 6 bases and J lost 6, with 12 bases in between. This CDR3 has 12 residues. CDR3 DNA sequence: TGTGCCAGCAGGCTACAGGTCTTCGAGCAGTACTTC. It translates to CASRLQVFEQYF.

V gene TRBV15 combines with J gene TRBJ2-7; 8 bases fit TRBD2. Germline V CDR1 and CDR2: LNHNV, YYDKDF (reference sequence). V lost 0 bases, J lost 2 bases, and 3 bases stayed unmatched. The length of the CDR3 is 15 residues. CDR3 amino acids: CATSREAGGTYEQYF. The DNA for the CDR3 is TGTGCCACCAGCAGAGAGGCGGGGGGTACCTACGAGCAGTACTTC.

The chain combines TRBV19 with TRBJ2-1; a weak D match, TRBD2 (5 bases). CDR1 and CDR2 (germline): LNHDA, SQIVND (reference sequence). The CDR3 has 14 residues. V was pared by 9 bases and J by 0 bases, with 12 bases between. The CDR3, as DNA: TGTGCCAGCCGGGGTCTAGGCTCCTACAATGAGCAGTTCTTC. It specifies CASRGLGSYNEQFF. Variable domain in full (rest from reference TRBV19 and TRBJ2-1): DGGITQSPKYLFRKEGQNVTLSCEQNLNHDAMYWYRQDPGQGLRLIYYSQIVNDFQKGDIAEGYSVSREKKESFPLTVTSAQKNPTAFYLCASRGLGSYNEQFFGPGTRLTVL.

J is TRBJ1-1 and V is TRBV5-1, with 9 bases matching TRBD1. The CDR3 runs to 16 residues. Germline CDR1 SGHRS, CDR2 YFSETQ. Trimming at V came to 3 bases and at J to 1 base, leaving 7 bases not matched to a gene. The CDR3 coding sequence is TGCGCCAGCAGCTCTCCCGGACAGGGGAGGAACACTGAAGCTTTCTTT. Its translation is CASSSPGQGRNTEAFF. Looking up the rest from reference TRBV5-1 and TRBJ1-1 gives the full variable domain: KAGVTQTPRYLIKTRGQQVTLSCSPISGHRSVSWYQQTPGQGLQFLFEYFSETQRNKGNFPGRFSGRQFSNSRSEMNVSTLELGDSALYLCASSSPGQGRNTEAFFGQGTRLTVV.

This sequence joins TRBV15 and TRBJ2-3, with 12 bases that match TRBD2. Germline V gives CDR1 LNHNV, CDR2 YYDKDF (reference sequence). Unmatched junction bases numbered 11, after V lost 0 bases and J lost 4 bases. CDR3 size: 19 residues. CDR3 protein: CATSRDGARLAGAADTQYF. As DNA, the CDR3 is TGTGCCACCAGCAGAGATGGAGCCCGACTAGCGGGAGCTGCAGATACGCAGTATTTT.

The chain combines TRBV28 with TRBJ2-2; TRBD2 matches 7 bases. The CDR3 spans 17 residues. The J segment lost 1 base and the V segment lost 4 bases, leaving 9 bases of the junction unmatched. Germline-derived CDR1 and CDR2 are MDHEN and SYDVKM. The CDR3 DNA follows: TGTGCCAGCAGTTCTCCCGGGACTACCCAGAACACCGGGGAGCTGTTTTTT. Protein product: CASSSPGTTQNTGELFF.

A note on this clone: The germline gene is not matched at one end of the junction; a read error may be the cause. The rearrangement joins TRBV7-9 to TRBJ2-7; 10 positions agree with TRBD2. The CDR3 spans 15 residues. Looked up from germline, CDR1 is SEHNR and CDR2 is FQNEAQ (reference sequence). The CDR3 DNA is TGTTCCAGCAGCTCCCACAGCGGGAGGGACTACGAGCAGTACTTC. Translation: CSSSSHSGRDYEQYF.

This rearrangement joins TRBV7-7 to TRBJ2-2, with 12 nucleotides matching TRBD2. The V segment lost 4 bases and the J segment 2 bases; nucleotides outside the gene matches: 5. CDR1 is SSHAT and CDR2 is FNYEAQ in the germline V gene (reference sequence). The CDR3 runs to 17 residues. CDR3 in amino acids: CASSSRTSGTNTGELFF. In DNA, the CDR3 is TGTGCCAGCAGCTCCCGGACTAGCGGGACAAACACCGGGGAGCTGTTTTTT. The complete variable domain, with remaining parts taken from reference TRBV7-7 and TRBJ2-2, reads GAGVSQSPRYKVTKRGQDVTLRCDPISSHATLYWYQQALGQGPEFLTYFNYEAQPDKSGLPSDRFSAERPEGSISTLTIQRTEQRDSAMYRCASSSRTSGTNTGELFFGEGSRLTVL.

V usage is TRBV19 and J usage is TRBJ1-5, with TRBD1 matching over 9 bases. CDR1 and CDR2 (germline): LNHDA, SQIVND (reference sequence). The V segment lost 2 bases and the J segment 6 bases; nucleotides outside the gene matches: 5. The CDR3 totals 15 residues. The CDR3 coding sequence is TGTGCCAGTAGTATACCGGGACAGGGTATTCAGCCCCAGCATTTT. Its protein is CASSIPGQGIQPQHF.

The chain uses TRBV7-7 and TRBJ2-1; no clear D gene. V was clipped by 5 bases and J by 2 bases, with 7 bases between them. CDR3 size: 13 residues. From germline, CDR1 is SSHAT and CDR2 FNYEAQ (reference sequence). The CDR3 DNA reads as TGTGCCAGCAGCACTGACACCTACAATGAGCAGTTCTTC. Amino acid sequence: CASSTDTYNEQFF. The full variable domain, completed using reference TRBV7-7 and TRBJ2-1, is GAGVSQSPRYKVTKRGQDVTLRCDPISSHATLYWYQQALGQGPEFLTYFNYEAQPDKSGLPSDRFSAERPEGSISTLTIQRTEQRDSAMYRCASSTDTYNEQFFGPGTRLTVL.

The chain has TRBV11-2 and TRBJ2-7; maybe TRBD2 (6 bases). The CDR3 consists of 15 residues. V lost 4 bases and J lost 2, with 15 bases in between. Per the germline V gene, CDR1 is SGHAT and CDR2 is FQNNGV. CDR3 amino acids: CASSSTRDFAYEQYF. In nucleotides, the CDR3 is TGTGCCAGCAGCTCGACACGGGACTTCGCCTACGAGCAGTACTTC.

As to this clone: The limits of the CDR3 on the DNA are not certain, so only TCRdb's listed CDR3 is given. CDR3 sequence reads: CASSQDQYRDRGVKNCFF. The chain links TRBV14 to TRBJ1-4; the table gives TRBD1 as D, unverified against the DNA. The V gene's germline CDR1 is SGHDN and CDR2 FVKESK. The CDR3 is 18 amino acids in total, end residues counted.

Note on this clone: A junction end diverges from the germline sequence, so it may reflect a read error. The J gene is TRBJ2-4, the V gene TRBV9; D not resolved. CDR3 size: 13 residues. The germline gives CDR1 SGDLS, CDR2 YYNGEE. The CDR3, as DNA: TGTGCCAGCAGCGCCGCCGCCAAAAACAGTCAGTACTTC. This codes for CASSAAAKNSQYF.

The chain couples TRBV11-2 to TRBJ2-7, with 10 bases identical to TRBD1. Germline CDR1 and CDR2: SGHAT and FQNNGV. J lost 3 bases, V lost 3 bases, and 8 bases had no gene match. The CDR3 spans 16 residues. DNA for the CDR3: TGTGCCAGCAGCTTGGGGACCGGGACAGGGGTCTACGAGCAGTACTTC. Translation: CASSLGTGTGVYEQYF. The full variable domain, in which reference TRBV11-2 and TRBJ2-7 provide the parts outside the CDR3, is EAGVAQSPRYKIIEKRQSVAFWCNPISGHATLYWYQQILGQGPKLLIQFQNNGVVDDSQLPKDRFSAERLKGVDSTLKIQPAKLEDSAVYLCASSLGTGTGVYEQYFGPGTRLTVT.

This rearrangement joins TRBV7-9 to TRBJ2-1; TRBD2 aligns across 10 bases. The CDR3 length is 15 residues. J gave up 8 bases and V 3 bases, and 7 bases lay outside the gene matches. Germline V lookup: CDR1 SEHNR, CDR2 FQNEAQ (reference sequence). The CDR3 is CASSFSGGAIHEQFF. For the CDR3, the DNA is TGTGCCAGCAGCTTCAGCGGGGGGGCCATCCATGAGCAGTTCTTC.

The chain uses TRBV7-2 and TRBJ2-5; 7 nucleotides agree with TRBD2. TRBJ2-7 matches the DNA end more closely, so the J call is doubtful. Germline CDR1 SGHTA, CDR2 FQGNSA. This CDR3 spans 17 amino acids. The DNA of the CDR3 is TGTGCCAGCAGCTTAGTCCCTCTGGGGAGGGTATCCTACGAGCAGTACTTC. Its translation: CASSLVPLGRVSYEQYF.